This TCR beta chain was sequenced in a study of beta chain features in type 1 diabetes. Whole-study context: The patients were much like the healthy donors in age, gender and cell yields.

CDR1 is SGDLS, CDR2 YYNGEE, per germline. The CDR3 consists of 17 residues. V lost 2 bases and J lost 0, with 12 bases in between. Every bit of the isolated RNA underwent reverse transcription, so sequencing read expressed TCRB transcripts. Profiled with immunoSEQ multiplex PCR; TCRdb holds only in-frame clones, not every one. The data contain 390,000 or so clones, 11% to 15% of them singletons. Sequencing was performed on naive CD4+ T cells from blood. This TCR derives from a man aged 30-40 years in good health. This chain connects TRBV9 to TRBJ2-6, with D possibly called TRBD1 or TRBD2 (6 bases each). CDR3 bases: TGTGCCAGCAGCGTCACGGGGGCCCTCTCTGGGGCCAACGTCCTGACTTTC. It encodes CASSVTGALSGANVLTF.